This T cell receptor (beta chain) was sequenced in a study of shared T cell receptors in the human thymus. The CDR3 is 15 residues long. Germline CDR1 SGHAT, CDR2 FQDESV (reference sequence). V gave up 5 bases and J gave up 8 bases, with 19 bases separating them. Method: immunoSEQ multiplex PCR; TCRdb's copy keeps in-frame clones and lacks some. The sample carries about 540,000 clones, approximately 80% recorded once. This same sample was also part of a study on human thymus T cells.

The chain has TRBV11-1 and TRBJ1-3, with a weak D call TRBD1 (6 bases). Sequencing was carried out using thymocytes. This receptor was identified in a boy under two years old with a congenital heart defect. For the CDR3, the DNA is TGTGCCAGCAGCATTGGACAGAAGATATGGGACACCATATATTTT. Translating gives CASSIGQKIWDTIYF.